Listed below are T cell receptor beta chains from one sample, sequenced in a study of regulatory T cells in long-lasting Graves disease. MiXCR was run by TCRdb on the multiplex PCR reads, yielding one entry per CDR3 protein. The data show fewer than 550,000 distinct CDR3 sequences, roughly 17% seen once. The data also belong to a second study, concerning T cells in Graves' hyperthyroidism and ophthalmopathy.

The sequences come from peripheral blood mononuclear cells (PBMCs), collected at new diagnosis, from a patient treated with antithyroid drugs. The origin of the receptors is a woman under 30 with Graves disease. Both conserved end residues are part of each CDR3. Fields, in order: CDR3 length, clone size, V gene, D gene, J gene, CDR3 DNA, CDR3 protein. The D gene is left open where the match is weak. Size values are once, few and many counts, or a class for expanded clones, and some rows have none.

>13|many|TRBV29-1|TRBD1|TRBJ2-7
TGCAGCGTAGACAGGGGGGAACCCTACGAGCAGTACTTC
CSVDRGEPYEQYF
>18|many|TRBV28|NA|TRBJ2-1
TGTGCCAGCAGTTTGGGTTCCTCCGGACCCAGAAATTACAATGAGCAGTTCTTC
CASSLGSSGPRNYNEQFF
>16|NA|TRBV5-5|TRBD1|TRBJ2-5
TGTGCCAGCAGCTTGGAAGGGACAGGAATACAAGAGACCCAGTACTTC
CASSLEGTGIQETQYF
>19|NA|TRBV7-2|TRBD2|TRBJ2-1
TGTGCCAGCAGCTTCAGACTAGCGGGAGGGATAAGCTCCTACAATGAGCAGTTCTTC
CASSFRLAGGISSYNEQFF
>14|many|TRBV6-1|NA|TRBJ2-3
TGTGCCAGCAGCCAGGGCCATAGCACAGATACGCAGTATTTT
CASSQGHSTDTQYF
>15|NA|TRBV24-1|TRBD1|TRBJ1-2
TGTGCCACCAGTGAGACCGGACAGGGCGCTAAAGGCTACACCTTC
CATSETGQGAKGYTF
>15|few|TRBV15|TRBD1|TRBJ2-3
TGTGCCACCAGCAGTCAGGGGGAAAGGTCGGATACGCAGTATTTT
CATSSQGERSDTQYF
>15|many|TRBV6-5|TRBD2|TRBJ2-7
TGTGCCAGCAGTTACTCGCCTAGCGGGAGCTACGAGCAGTACTTC
CASSYSPSGSYEQYF
>16|many|TRBV11-2|TRBD2|TRBJ2-3
TGTGCCAGCAGCTTAGTGGGAGGGCCCTCGGGCGATACGCAGTATTTT
CASSLVGGPSGDTQYF
>17|NA|TRBV5-4|NA|TRBJ2-3
TGTGCCAGCAGCCCCTGGGGAATAGCGGCTAGCACAGATACGCAGTATTTT
CASSPWGIAASTDTQYF
>12|few|TRBV6-1|NA|TRBJ1-2
TGTGCCAGCAGTCCGCAGGGGTCTGGCTACACCTTC
CASSPQGSGYTF
>14|many|TRBV28|TRBD1|TRBJ2-7
TGTGCCAGCAGACCGACAGGGAGAGCCCTCGAGCAGTACTTC
CASRPTGRALEQYF
>12|many|TRBV11-2|NA|TRBJ1-2
TGTGCCAGCAGCTTAGACCGCTATGGCTACACCTTC
CASSLDRYGYTF
>13|many|TRBV5-1|TRBD2|TRBJ2-7
TGTGCCAGCAGGATAGCGGGAACCTACGAGCAGTACTTC
CASRIAGTYEQYF
>16|few|TRBV4-1|NA|TRBJ2-1
TGCGCCAGCAGCCAGGTAGCCTTCGATACGTACCGTACCCAGTTCTTC
CASSQVAFDTYRTQFF
>17|many|TRBV29-1|NA|TRBJ2-7
TGCAGCGTTGGAAAAGACAGACGCCTAACGGGTTCCTACGAGCAGTACTTC
CSVGKDRRLTGSYEQYF
>14|NA|TRBV7-2|TRBD1|TRBJ2-5
TGTGCCAGCAGCTCCGGGACAGGCGCGGAGACCCAGTACTTC
CASSSGTGAETQYF
>13|many|TRBV9|TRBD1|TRBJ1-1
TGTGCCAGCAGCGTAGGGGACAGCACTGAAGCTTTCTTT
CASSVGDSTEAFF
>14|NA|TRBV30|NA|TRBJ2-7
TGTGCCTGGAGCGGACTCGGACTAACCTACGAGCAGTACTTC
CAWSGLGLTYEQYF
>15|many|TRBV2|TRBD2|TRBJ2-3
TGTGCCAGCTCTTGGACTAGCGAGTTGACAGATACGCAGTATTTT
CASSWTSELTDTQYF
>14|NA|TRBV27|NA|TRBJ1-2
TGTGCCAGCAGTTTTAGACAGCAATTCAGTGGCTACACCTTC
CASSFRQQFSGYTF
>17|few|TRBV20-1|NA|TRBJ2-3
TGCAGTGCTAGAACCCCTTGGGGGGACTCATTCAGGAATACGCAGTATTTT
CSARTPWGDSFRNTQYF
>15|many|TRBV28|NA|TRBJ2-3
TGTGCCAGCAGTTTAACACGGCAGGGGGGCCCTACGCAGTATTTT
CASSLTRQGGPTQYF
>19|NA|TRBV14|TRBD2|TRBJ2-5
TGTGCCAGCAGCCAAGATCCCGCCTCTAGCGGGACGGCGAGAGAGACCCAGTACTTC
CASSQDPASSGTARETQYF
>15|NA|TRBV3-1|NA|TRBJ2-1
TGTGCCAGCAGCCAAGGGTTGGACAGAACTAATGAGCAGTTCTTC
CASSQGLDRTNEQFF
>12|few|TRBV9|NA|TRBJ1-1
TGTGCCAGCAGCGTAGAAGACACTGAAGCTTTCTTT
CASSVEDTEAFF
>17|many|TRBV2|TRBD2|TRBJ2-1
TGTGCCAGCAGTCCACCGGGAGCGGGAGGCGGTTTAGATGAGCAGTTCTTC
CASSPPGAGGGLDEQFF
>19|few|TRBV10-3|NA|TRBJ1-5
TGTGCCATCAGTGAGTCGGGGGGACACATGGGCGAGGGCAATCAGCCCCAGCATTTT
CAISESGGHMGEGNQPQHF
>17|few|TRBV18|TRBD2|TRBJ2-2
TGTGCCAGCTCACCACGCTCTAGCGGGGGAGCCACCGGGGAGCTGTTTTTT
CASSPRSSGGATGELFF
>17|many|TRBV20-1|TRBD2|TRBJ2-1
TGCAGTGCTGGAACCCGCGGACTAGCGGTCTCCTACAATGAGCAGTTCTTC
CSAGTRGLAVSYNEQFF
>13|few|TRBV15|TRBD2|TRBJ2-3
TGTGCCACCAGTCAGCGGGAGACAGATACGCAGTATTTT
CATSQRETDTQYF
>18|many|TRBV3-1|TRBD1|TRBJ2-7
TGTGCCAGCAGCCAAGATTGGACAGGAGCCACCCCCACCTACGAGCAGTACTTC
CASSQDWTGATPTYEQYF
>18|few|TRBV9|TRBD2|TRBJ2-5
TGTGCCAGCAGCGTCGGGGCTAGCGGGAGTGTACGTCATGAGACCCAGTACTTC
CASSVGASGSVRHETQYF
>16|few|TRBV7-2|TRBD2|TRBJ2-2
TGTGCCAGCAGCCCTAGCGGGAGGGAAAACACCGGGGAGCTGTTTTTT
CASSPSGRENTGELFF
>11|few|TRBV27|NA|TRBJ2-3
TGTGCCAGCAGAAGGGGGAGTGTGCAGTATTTT
CASRRGSVQYF
>14|NA|TRBV3-1|NA|TRBJ2-2
TGTGCCAGCAGCCAAGACTGGGGCTCCGGGGAGCTGTTTTTT
CASSQDWGSGELFF
>16|NA|TRBV11-3|NA|TRBJ2-5
TGTGCCAGCAGCCCCCGCGGGGTGAGGGACCAAGAGACCCAGTACTTC
CASSPRGVRDQETQYF
>16|few|TRBV9|NA|TRBJ2-1
TGTGCCAGCAGCGTAGGTGCGGGGGCTGGATACAATGAGCAGTTCTTC
CASSVGAGAGYNEQFF
>15|many|TRBV12-3/TRBV12-4|NA|TRBJ2-3
TGTGCCAGCAGTCCCCGGTCCTCCACCACAGATACGCAGTATTTT
CASSPRSSTTDTQYF
>15|NA|TRBV20-1|NA|TRBJ1-2
TGCAGTGCTGCAGGTGGACCGGGAGCCGCGGGGGGCTACACCTTC
CSAAGGPGAAGGYTF
>16|few|TRBV9|TRBD2|TRBJ2-2
TGTGCCAGCACCAGTGGGACTAGCAGGAACACCGGGGAGCTGTTTTTT
CASTSGTSRNTGELFF
>17|NA|TRBV9|TRBD2|TRBJ2-1
TGTGCCAGCAGCGTTGAAACCGGACTAGCGGGAGTGAGCGAGCAGTTCTTC
CASSVETGLAGVSEQFF